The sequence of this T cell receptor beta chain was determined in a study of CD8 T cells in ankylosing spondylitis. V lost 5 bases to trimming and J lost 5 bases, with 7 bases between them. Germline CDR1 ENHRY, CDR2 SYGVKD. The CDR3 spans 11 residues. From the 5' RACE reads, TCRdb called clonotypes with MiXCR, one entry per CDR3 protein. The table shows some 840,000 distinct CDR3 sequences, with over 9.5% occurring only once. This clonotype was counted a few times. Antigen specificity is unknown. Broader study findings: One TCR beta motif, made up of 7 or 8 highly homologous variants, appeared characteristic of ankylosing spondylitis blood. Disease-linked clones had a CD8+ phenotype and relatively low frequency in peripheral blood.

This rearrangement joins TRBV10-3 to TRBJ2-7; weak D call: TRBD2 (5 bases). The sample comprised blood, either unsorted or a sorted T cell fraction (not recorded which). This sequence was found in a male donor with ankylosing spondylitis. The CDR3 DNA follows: TGTGCCATCAGTCTCGGGGACGAGCAGTACTTC. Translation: CAISLGDEQYF.